This T cell receptor (beta chain) stems from a study of cytomegalovirus exposure and HLA in healthy donors. Profiled with immunoSEQ multiplex PCR; TCRdb holds only in-frame clones, not every one. The sample lists tens of thousands of clones, 94% occurring once. Comment on this clone: Its target is not known.

Study observations and caveats: Subsequent analysis found a tendency for first-cohort TCR clusters to co-occur within the 90 to 150 validation repertoires. Listed as cytomegalovirus-associated were about 160 TCR beta chains.

V shed 4 bases and J shed 4 bases, with 11 bases lying between them. This CDR3 comprises 15 residues. Germline V gene lookup returns CDR1 MGHRA and CDR2 YSYEKL. This chain connects TRBV4-1 to TRBJ2-6, with D possibly matching TRBD1 (5 bases). The receptor was isolated from a woman under 30 in good health and CMV-seronegative. The source material was PBMCs. The CDR3: CASSPQGEGANVLTF. DNA of the CDR3: TGCGCCAGCAGCCCCCAGGGTGAGGGGGCCAACGTCCTGACTTTC.